This TCR beta chain is from a study of blood T cells in healthy people across ages. Study results and limitations: Older age coincided with a roughly linear decline in TCR beta diversity per million T cells.

With regard to this clonotype: The antigen is unknown.

The authors ran a second PCR of roughly 6 to 12 cycles using a sample-barcoded 5' primer and a J-beta primer mix. TCRdb reanalysed the 5' RACE reads using MiXCR and keeps one entry per CDR3 protein. In the table there are some 730,000 distinct CDR3 sequences, roughly 20% of which are singletons. Per germline, CDR1 KGHSH and CDR2 LQKENI. J was trimmed by 4 bases and V by 6 bases; bases with no gene match: 8. The CDR3 extends over 14 amino acids. A minimum of 6 million PBMCs was isolated per sample. The V and J genes are TRBV18 and TRBJ1-2, with 7 bases fitting TRBD1. This receptor was taken from a man in his 70s in good health. Sequencing input: blood. The CDR3 DNA reads as TGTGCCAGCTCGCCCCAGACAGGGAGCTATGGCTACACCTTC. Translation: CASSPQTGSYGYTF.